The 26 T cell receptor beta chains reported below all come from one sample, sequenced in a study of human T cells and chemical hapten exposure (dated by TCRdb to the early 2020s). The time point label of this sample denotes: pre-sensitization, week 0. In light of the paper, this sample's treatment or condition label describes: therapeutic diphenylcyclopropenone sensitization with weekly scalp DPC. The library was produced with RACE. The listed sequencing device is NextSeq 500. TCRdb cleaned the public reads at Q25 with fastp, built clones with MiXCR and kept in-frame beta chains. Merged by CDR3 protein, the rows form single entries marked with the most common genes and DNA. The sample has about 260,000 distinct CDR3 sequences on record, more than 6.5% of them singletons. About 2.1% of the sample is taken by the ten largest. The sample was whole blood, taken in connection with sensitization to the hapten diphenylcyclopropenone (DPC). All receptors derive from a woman between 40 and 55 years old with alopecia areata. Some clones in this sample may be carry-over from other donors' samples.

This clonotype showed up just a few times. The gene calls are TRBV18 and TRBJ2-7; D gene unclear. V was shortened by 2 bases and J by 2 bases, with 10 bases between the two germline ends. This CDR3 comprises 14 residues. Germline CDR1 and CDR2: KGHSH and LQKENI. The CDR3 DNA reads as TGTGCCAGCTCACCAGGGTACAGCCCCTACGAGCAGTACTTC. Translated: CASSPGYSPYEQYF.

This clonotype was seen more than once but under ten times. The chain couples TRBV12-3 or TRBV12-4 to TRBJ1-4, with D maybe TRBD1 (5 bases). The CDR3 runs to 16 residues. The ends were cut back, 5 bases at V and 8 bases at J, with 21 bases in the middle. The CDR3 DNA is TGTGCCAGCAGTCCTGGGGTGGGGGGATGGAAGGAAAAACTGTTTTTT. It translates to CASSPGVGGWKEKLFF.

This clonotype was recorded many times. The J gene is TRBJ1-6, the V gene TRBV7-2; 7 bases line up with TRBD1. The germline V gene has CDR1 SGHTA and CDR2 FQGNSA. This CDR3 contains 15 residues. Trimming at V came to 7 bases and at J to 7 bases, leaving 10 bases not matched to a gene. For the CDR3, the DNA is TGTGCCAGCATCCTAACGACAGGGCTAAATTCACCCCTCCACTTT. The encoded protein is CASILTTGLNSPLHF.

This rearrangement joins TRBV29-1 to TRBJ2-5; D not resolved. Trimming cost V 7 bases and J 4 bases, with 19 bases left between them. CDR1 and CDR2 from the germline V gene are SQVTM and ANQGSEA. The CDR3 covers 14 residues. The CDR3 coding sequence is TGCAGCGCCAAGGTCCCCTCTCCGAGAGAGACCCAGTACTTC. It codes for CSAKVPSPRETQYF.

The genes are TRBV6-5 and TRBJ2-7, with 8 nucleotides matching TRBD1. Trimming took 6 bases from V and 2 from J; bases not matched to a gene: 9. The germline V gene encodes CDR1 MNHEY and CDR2 SVGAGI. The CDR3 has 15 residues. CDR3 in DNA: TGTGCCAGCAGGTCTACCGGGACAGGAGCCTACGAGCAGTACTTC. Protein product: CASRSTGTGAYEQYF.

The rearrangement joins TRBV6-5 to TRBJ2-7, with D perhaps TRBD1 or TRBD2 (6 bases each). CDR1 and CDR2 (germline): MNHEY, SVGAGI. V lost 2 bases and J 5 bases, leaving 7 bases between the germline ends. This CDR3 has 12 residues. CDR3: CASSYGGHEQYF. The DNA for the CDR3 is TGTGCCAGCAGTTACGGGGGGCACGAGCAGTACTTC.

Many counts were recorded for this clonotype. The chain employs TRBV7-3 and TRBJ2-1; 7 positions match TRBD1. Per the germline V gene, CDR1 is SGHTA and CDR2 is FQGTGA. There are 13 residues in the CDR3. J lost 7 bases, V lost 2 bases, and 2 bases had no gene match. CDR3 loop: CASSLDRVNEQFF. The CDR3 region has the DNA TGTGCCAGCAGCTTAGACAGGGTGAATGAGCAGTTCTTC.

This clonotype has only a few counts. The chain has TRBV6-5 and TRBJ2-2; 9 bases align to TRBD2. The CDR3 is made up of 15 amino acids. The V and J ends lost 7 bases and 1 base, in that order; junction bases with no gene match: 4. Germline loops: CDR1 MNHEY, CDR2 SVGAGI. CDR3 loop: CASIGLAKNTGELFF. The CDR3 DNA reads as TGTGCCAGCATTGGACTAGCGAAGAACACCGGGGAGCTGTTTTTT.

This clonotype was picked up a small number of times. The chain couples TRBV20-1 to TRBJ1-5; maybe TRBD1 (5 bases). The CDR3 has 14 amino acids. Trimming took 6 bases from V and 4 from J, leaving 16 bases between them. The germline V gene encodes CDR1 DFQATT and CDR2 SNEGSKA (reference sequence). The CDR3 loop reads CSAAAGTLNQPQHF. CDR3 sequence (DNA): TGCAGTGCCGCAGCAGGGACCTTGAATCAGCCCCAGCATTTT.

Here the CDR3 reads CASSLAQIEDTIYF. Written as DNA, the CDR3 is TGCGCCAGCAGCTTGGCTCAGATTGAGGACACCATATATTTT. The chain couples TRBV5-1 to TRBJ1-3; D is ambiguous. The CDR3 loop spans 14 amino acids. Germline CDR1 reads SGHRS; CDR2 reads YFSETQ. V lost 0 bases and J 8 bases, leaving 12 bases between the germline ends.

The DNA for the CDR3 is TGTGCCAGCAGCCAGGGGACGTACGAAAAACTGTTTTTT. It translates to CASSQGTYEKLFF. The gene calls are TRBV14 and TRBJ1-4, with a weak D call TRBD1 (5 bases). The CDR3 contains 13 residues. The V end lost 3 bases, the J end lost 8 bases, and 10 bases lay between the germline ends. The germline CDR1 and CDR2 sequences are SGHDN and FVKESK.

The rearrangement links TRBV3-2 to TRBJ2-1; the tabulated D call, TRBD2, remains unverified against the DNA. TRBV3-2 has pseudogene status. The CDR3 has 18 amino acids. As DNA, the CDR3 is TGTGCCAGCAGCCAAGCTACTCCCCGACTAGCGACCTACAATGAGCAGTTCTTC. Translation gives CASSQATPRLATYNEQFF.

The chain employs TRBV6-1 and TRBJ1-1; tentative D call: TRBD1 (5 bases). The CDR3 is made up of 14 amino acids. Germline values: CDR1 MNHNS, CDR2 SASEGT. Trimming left V 3 bases short and J 10 bases short, with 18 bases between. The CDR3 loop reads CASSDGRGFEVAFF. In DNA form, the CDR3 reads TGTGCCAGCAGTGACGGGCGGGGGTTCGAAGTAGCTTTCTTT.

V gene TRBV28 combines with J gene TRBJ2-7, with D possibly matching TRBD1 (5 bases). The CDR3 contains 11 residues. Germline values: CDR1 MDHEN, CDR2 SYDVKM. Trimming took 11 bases from V and 2 from J, leaving 10 bases between them. CDR3 nucleotides: TGTGCCTCAGGGCCCCCCTACGAGCAGTACTTC. Amino acid sequence: CASGPPYEQYF.

This clonotype was counted between two and nine times. The chain uses TRBV10-3 and TRBJ2-7; 7 nucleotides match TRBD2. CDR3 length equals 17 residues. Germline V CDR1 and CDR2: ENHRY, SYGVKD. V dropped 0 bases and J dropped 2; count of bases not matched to a gene: 10. CDR3 loop: CAISESPASGAPYEQYF. CDR3 DNA: TGTGCCATCAGTGAGTCCCCTGCTAGCGGAGCCCCCTACGAGCAGTACTTC.

The chain employs TRBV10-3 and TRBJ2-2; maybe TRBD1 (6 bases). V lost 9 bases and J lost 0, with 14 bases in between. This CDR3 is built from 15 residues. The V gene's germline CDR1 is ENHRY and CDR2 SYGVKD. The CDR3 loop reads CAIQSGTTNTGELFF. CDR3 DNA sequence: TGTGCCATACAATCCGGGACAACGAACACCGGGGAGCTGTTTTTT.

This clonotype came up many times. The chain is built from TRBV6-5 and TRBJ1-2, with no clear D. Germline CDR1 reads MNHEY; CDR2 reads SVGAGI. This CDR3 is built from 13 residues. V lost 0 bases, J lost 3 bases, and 5 bases lay in between. The CDR3 is CASSYSLDYGYTF. For the CDR3, the DNA is TGTGCCAGCAGTTACTCGCTGGACTATGGCTACACCTTC.

A remark on this clonotype: One junction end disagrees with the germline gene, perhaps due to a read error. The CDR3 DNA reads TGCAGCGTTGAAGATCTAGGGGACATAGTGGTCTTC. Protein: CSVEDLGDIVVF. The chain links TRBV29-1 to TRBJ2-7; possible D gene TRBD1, 6 bases. The CDR3 runs to 12 residues. The germline gives CDR1 SQVTM, CDR2 ANQGSEA.

This clonotype was detected only a few times. This sequence joins TRBV29-1 and TRBJ2-3; D is unresolved. Germline CDR1 reads SQVTM; CDR2 reads ANQGSEA. This CDR3 has 12 amino acids. V was trimmed by 6 bases and J by 4 bases, leaving 11 bases between them. CDR3: CSVNLGPDTQYF. The CDR3 nucleotides are TGCAGCGTAAATCTAGGTCCAGATACGCAGTATTTT.

This clonotype was found a few times. This chain joins TRBV11-2 and TRBJ1-3; 7 nucleotides align to TRBD1. V was clipped by 5 bases and J by 8 bases; unmatched bases: 6. The germline gives CDR1 SGHAT, CDR2 FQNNGV. This CDR3 spans 13 amino acids. CDR3 sequence: CASSVRQGHTIYF. The CDR3 coding sequence is TGTGCCAGCAGCGTAAGACAGGGACACACCATATATTTT. Full variable domain (rest looked up from reference TRBV11-2 and TRBJ1-3): EAGVAQSPRYKIIEKRQSVAFWCNPISGHATLYWYQQILGQGPKLLIQFQNNGVVDDSQLPKDRFSAERLKGVDSTLKIQPAKLEDSAVYLCASSVRQGHTIYFGEGSWLTVV.

This clonotype came up a few times. The V call is TRBV10-3, the J call TRBJ2-1; D ambiguous. Germline CDR1 and CDR2: ENHRY and SYGVKD. Trimming removed 3 bases from V and 2 bases from J, with 14 bases in between. CDR3 length: 16 residues. CDR3 coding DNA: TGTGCCATCAGTGATAAGGGAACACGTACCTACAATGAGCAGTTCTTC. Translated: CAISDKGTRTYNEQFF.

This clonotype appeared a few times. The chain joins TRBV29-1 to TRBJ1-2, with 7 bases fitting TRBD1. Germline values: CDR1 SQVTM, CDR2 ANQGSEA. The CDR3 spans 13 residues. Trimming at V came to 6 bases and at J to 3 bases, leaving 7 bases not matched to a gene. The CDR3, as DNA: TGCAGCGTGGGGGACAGCTGGGACTATGGCTACACCTTC. Amino acid sequence: CSVGDSWDYGYTF.

This clonotype was seen a handful of times. V usage is TRBV27 and J usage is TRBJ2-7, with TRBD1 matching over 10 bases. V gave up 4 bases and J gave up 3 bases; unmatched junction bases: 6. CDR3 length equals 15 residues. The germline gives CDR1 MNHEY, CDR2 SMNVEV (reference sequence). CDR3 in amino acids: CASSSGQGGVYEQYF. For the CDR3, the DNA is TGTGCCAGCAGTTCCGGACAGGGGGGAGTCTACGAGCAGTACTTC.

This clonotype showed up just a few times. In DNA form, the CDR3 reads TGTGCCAGCAGTTTTACCAGATATAGCAATCAGCCCCAGCATTTT. Its translation: CASSFTRYSNQPQHF. V is TRBV28 and J is TRBJ1-5, with no clear D. The CDR3 has 15 amino acids. In germline, CDR1 is MDHEN, CDR2 SYDVKM. Trimming pared 3 bases from V and 0 bases from J, leaving 9 bases between.

This clonotype has at least ten counts. CDR3 amino acids: CASSLGQHNSPLHF. CDR3 coding DNA: TGCGCCAGCAGCTTGGGCCAGCATAATTCACCCCTCCACTTT. The chain combines TRBV5-1 with TRBJ1-6; D gene unclear. This CDR3 region has 14 residues. CDR1 is SGHRS and CDR2 is YFSETQ in the germline V gene. V lost 0 bases and J 5 bases, leaving 6 bases between the germline ends.

A few counts support this clonotype. V is TRBV28 and J is TRBJ1-2, with D perhaps matching TRBD1 (5 bases). The ends were cut back, 7 bases at V and 2 bases at J, with 17 bases in the middle. CDR3 size: 15 residues. Germline lookup yields CDR1 MDHEN and CDR2 SYDVKM. The CDR3 region is CASTPPGAGNYGYTF. In nucleotides, the CDR3 is TGTGCCAGCACCCCTCCCGGGGCAGGGAACTATGGCTACACCTTC.